This T cell receptor beta chain was captured in a study of T cells in Graves' hyperthyroidism and ophthalmopathy. About the research overall: Peripheral blood was taken when the disease was first diagnosed, before any treatment began.

This CDR3 has 16 residues. The V end was cut by 0 bases, the J end by 2 bases, with 12 bases between. From germline, CDR1 is SGDLS and CDR2 YYNGEE. Active moderate-to-severe ophthalmopathy, Clinical Activity Score at least 3, NOSPECS at least 4, under 3 months' duration. PBMCs stemmed from more than 7.5 ml fresh peripheral blood. This clonotype was seen only a few times. Amplification targeted TCR beta CDR3 regions from RNA transcripts. The TCR CDR3 first-round RT-PCR relied on the HTBI primer set. Each CDR3 protein gets one entry after TCRdb re-called the multiplex PCR reads with MiXCR. The sample contains hundreds of thousands of distinct CDR3 sequences, about 20% of which appear only once.

Source material: blood. This chain joins TRBV9 and TRBJ1-5; D gene uncertain. This receptor was obtained from a man younger than 45 with Graves' ophthalmopathy. DNA of the CDR3: TGTGCCAGCAGCGTAGGAGCCTCCGACCGCAATCAGCCCCAGCATTTT. Translation: CASSVGASDRNQPQHF.